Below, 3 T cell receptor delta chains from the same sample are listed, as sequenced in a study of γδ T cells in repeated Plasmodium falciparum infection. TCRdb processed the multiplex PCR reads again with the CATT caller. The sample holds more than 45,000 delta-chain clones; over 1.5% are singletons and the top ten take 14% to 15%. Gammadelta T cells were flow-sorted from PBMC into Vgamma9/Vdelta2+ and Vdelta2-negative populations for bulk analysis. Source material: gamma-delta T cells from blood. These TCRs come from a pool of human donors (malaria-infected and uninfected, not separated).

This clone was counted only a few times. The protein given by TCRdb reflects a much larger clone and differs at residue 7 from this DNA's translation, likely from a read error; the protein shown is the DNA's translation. The CDR3 here is CALGELPLVSSGGYAADKLIF. In DNA form, the CDR3 reads TGTGCTCTTGGGGAACTCCCCCTCGTAAGCTCCGGGGGATACGCGGCCGATAAACTCATCTTT. V usage is TRDV1 and J usage is TRDJ1; 10 positions match TRDD3. TCRdb carries no J gene annotation; the J gene was assigned here by matching the DNA with germline. Germline V gene sequence: CDR1 TSWWSYY, CDR2 QGS. The junction had 19 bases not matched to a gene; V was cut back by 0 bases and J by 3 bases. The CDR3 consists of 21 residues.

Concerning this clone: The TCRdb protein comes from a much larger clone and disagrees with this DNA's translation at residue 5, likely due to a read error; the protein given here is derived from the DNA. Here the CDR3 DNA reads TGTGCTCTTGGGGGACTAGTCTTATCCTGCGCCTTGGGGGACGCAAACACCGATAAACTCATCTTT. It translates to CALGGLVLSCALGDANTDKLIF. V usage is TRDV1 and J usage is TRDJ1; 7 bases agree with TRDD3. The CDR3 loop spans 22 amino acids. The trim removed 4 bases at V and 0 bases at J, leaving 26 bases unmatched. The germline CDR1 and CDR2 sequences are TSWWSYY and QGS.

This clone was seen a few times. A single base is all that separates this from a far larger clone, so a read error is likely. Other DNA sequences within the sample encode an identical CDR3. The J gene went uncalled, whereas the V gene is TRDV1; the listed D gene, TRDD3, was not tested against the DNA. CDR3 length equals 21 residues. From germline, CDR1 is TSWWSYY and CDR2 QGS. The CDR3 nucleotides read TGTGCTCTTGGGCCACCCTGGGGACGATGGGGGGGCGCGGGGGAAACCGATAAACTCATCTTC. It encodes CALGPPWGRWGGAGETDKLIF.